This entry concerns a single T cell receptor beta chain. This could be a read error, since a much larger clone is one nucleotide away. The data belong to a study of blood T cell repertoires in COVID-19. Looking at the study overall: The United States, Italy and Spain provided the acute and convalescent COVID-19 samples. PBMCs, B-cell-depleted T cells, or T cells provided the cDNA or gDNA that made up the material.

The CDR3 spans 13 residues. V was trimmed by 5 bases and J by 1 base, leaving 8 bases between them. Germline CDR1 reads SEHNR; CDR2 reads FQNEAQ (reference sequence). Per the authors' pipeline: By means of reference gene primer amplification, nucleated cell counts were estimated. Using immunoSEQ multiplex PCR, the repertoire was profiled, and TCRdb retains in-frame clones only, with some absent. That table is the source of V, J and clone size, and D and trimming were worked out from the DNA. Of 170,000 or so clones detected, around nine tenths appear once; the ten largest clones hold around 2.7%. Sample: peripheral blood. V and J are TRBV7-9 and TRBJ1-1, with D possibly TRBD1 on 6 matching bases. The sequence was collected from a man in his forties with active or convalescent COVID-19. The CDR3 sequence is CASSMTGNTEAFF. The CDR3 DNA reads TGTGCCAGCAGCATGACAGGGAACACTGAAGCTTTCTTT.